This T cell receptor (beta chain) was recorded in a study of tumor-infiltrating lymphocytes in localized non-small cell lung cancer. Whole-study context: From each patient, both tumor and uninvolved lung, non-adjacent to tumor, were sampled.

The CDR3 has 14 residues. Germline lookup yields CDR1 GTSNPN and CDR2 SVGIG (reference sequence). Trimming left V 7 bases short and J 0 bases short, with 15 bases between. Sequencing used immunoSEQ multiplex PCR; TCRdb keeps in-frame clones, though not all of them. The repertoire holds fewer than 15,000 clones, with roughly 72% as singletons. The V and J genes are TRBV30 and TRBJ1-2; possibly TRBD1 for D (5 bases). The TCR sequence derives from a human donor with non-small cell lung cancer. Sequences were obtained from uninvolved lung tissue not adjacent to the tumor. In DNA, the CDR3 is TGTGCCTCGATCAGGGAAGGTACTAACTATGGCTACACCTTC. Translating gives CASIREGTNYGYTF.